One sample yielded the 28 T cell receptor beta chains listed below, sequenced in a study of shared clonotypes between healthy human individuals. Sequenced by immunoSEQ multiplex PCR; TCRdb stores in-frame clones only, minus some. The data hold around 2,000,000 clones, with about 95% observed a single time. Naive CD8 populations comprised CD45RO-negative cells positively selected for CCR7, excluding terminally differentiated effector memory CD45RA+ cells. Sequences were obtained from naive CD8+ T cells sorted from blood. Receptor source: a man between 18 and 35 years old in good health.

This sequence joins TRBV4-1 and TRBJ2-4, with D perhaps matching TRBD1 (6 bases). V lost 0 bases, J lost 1 base, and 10 bases lay in between. Germline V CDR1 and CDR2: MGHRA, YSYEKL. This CDR3 region has 16 residues. The CDR3: CASSQDSGAAKNIQYF. The DNA of the CDR3 is TGCGCCAGCAGCCAAGACTCAGGGGCCGCCAAAAACATTCAGTACTTC.

The chain joins TRBV19 to TRBJ2-2, with D perhaps matching TRBD1 (6 bases). The germline V gene encodes CDR1 LNHDA and CDR2 SQIVND (reference sequence). V dropped 0 bases and J dropped 6 bases, with 11 bases sitting between them. The CDR3 covers 15 residues. In DNA, the CDR3 is TGTGCCAGTAGTATAGAGGACAGATTTCCCGGGGAGCTGTTTTTT. The encoded protein is CASSIEDRFPGELFF.

The chain is built from TRBV6-4 and TRBJ1-6; D uncertain. Trimming pared 7 bases from V and 0 bases from J, leaving 7 bases between. The CDR3 has 14 residues. Germline assignment: CDR1 MRHNA and CDR2 SNTAGT. CDR3 bases: TGTGCCAGCATGGGGATCTCCTATAATTCACCCCTCCACTTT. Protein product: CASMGISYNSPLHF.

CDR3: CSVEAAGKNYEQYF. The CDR3 DNA follows: TGCAGCGTTGAGGCGGCAGGGAAAAACTACGAGCAGTACTTC. V gene TRBV29-1 combines with J gene TRBJ2-7, with D perhaps matching TRBD1 (5 bases). The CDR3 is made up of 14 amino acids. V was cut by 3 bases and J by 3 bases, with 15 bases left in between. From germline, CDR1 is SQVTM and CDR2 ANQGSEA.

The chain carries TRBV7-9 and TRBJ2-6, with 8 bases fitting TRBD1. The junction had 12 bases not matched to a gene; V was cut back by 5 bases and J by 0 bases. Germline values: CDR1 SEHNR, CDR2 FQNEAQ (reference sequence). CDR3 size: 19 residues. The CDR3 nucleotides are TGTGCCAGCAGCCCCCGCACCGGGACAGGACCCTCTGGGGCCAACGTCCTGACTTTC. This sequence encodes CASSPRTGTGPSGANVLTF. The full variable domain, in which reference TRBV7-9 and TRBJ2-6 provide the parts outside the CDR3, is DTGVSQNPRHKITKRGQNVTFRCDPISEHNRLYWYRQTLGQGPEFLTYFQNEAQLEKSRLLSDRFSAERPKGSFSTLEIQRTEQGDSAMYLCASSPRTGTGPSGANVLTFGAGSRLTVL.

The rearrangement joins TRBV9 to TRBJ1-2; perhaps TRBD1 as D (5 bases). CDR3 length: 14 amino acids. V was cut by 0 bases and J by 2 bases, with 8 bases left in between. The germline V gene has CDR1 SGDLS and CDR2 YYNGEE. Here the CDR3 DNA reads TGTGCCAGCAGCGTAGGGGGCAGAAACTATGGCTACACCTTC. This gives the protein CASSVGGRNYGYTF.

This rearrangement joins TRBV2 to TRBJ1-1; D remains unclear. Between the trimmed V and J ends, which lost 5 bases and 7 bases, there was a span of 11 bases. This CDR3 has 12 amino acids. The germline CDR1 and CDR2 sequences are SNHLY and FYNNEI. The CDR3 spells CASSNSELEAFF. The DNA of the CDR3 is TGTGCCAGCAGTAACAGTGAACTTGAAGCTTTCTTT.

The J gene is TRBJ2-2, the V gene TRBV4-3, with 7 bases identical to TRBD1. Germline V CDR1 and CDR2: LGHNA, YSLEER. The CDR3 has 15 residues. Unmatched junction bases numbered 8, after V lost 3 bases and J lost 7 bases. The CDR3 loop reads CASSHLEGGGGELFF. Written as DNA, the CDR3 is TGCGCCAGCAGCCATCTGGAAGGGGGCGGCGGGGAGCTGTTTTTT.

This chain connects TRBV27 to TRBJ2-7; D may be TRBD2 (6 bases). CDR1 is MNHEY and CDR2 is SMNVEV in the germline V gene (reference sequence). This CDR3 has 13 amino acids. Trimming removed 5 bases at V and 1 base at J, with 9 bases between. The CDR3 nucleotides are TGTGCCAGCAGTGGAGGGGTTTCCTACGAGCAGTACTTC. Amino acids: CASSGGVSYEQYF.

The sample holds one count of this clone. The CDR3 region has the DNA TGCAGTGCTAGCCCCCTAAGCGAGCAGTACTTC. Protein: CSASPLSEQYF. V is TRBV20-1 and J is TRBJ2-7; D is uncertain. The CDR3 has 11 residues. Trimming left V 3 bases short and J 6 bases short, with 9 bases between. Germline CDR1 DFQATT, CDR2 SNEGSKA (reference sequence).

Here the CDR3 DNA reads TGTGCCAGCAGTGAAGATGCCCCTGGGCAGTACTTC. This codes for CASSEDAPGQYF. The rearrangement links TRBV6-1 to TRBJ2-7; no firm D call. Trimming removed 1 base at V and 9 bases at J, with 10 bases between. The CDR3 is 12 amino acids. Germline-derived CDR1 and CDR2 are MNHNS and SASEGT.

This clone has just one count. The chain joins TRBV4-1 to TRBJ2-1; D is uncertain. This CDR3 has 13 amino acids. Trimming pared 2 bases from V and 5 bases from J, leaving 7 bases between. Germline lookup yields CDR1 MGHRA and CDR2 YSYEKL. The CDR3 sequence is CASSQTKNNEQFF. Written as DNA, the CDR3 is TGCGCCAGCAGCCAAACCAAGAACAATGAGCAGTTCTTC.

This rearrangement joins TRBV19 to TRBJ1-2, with 9 bases fitting TRBD1. Germline-derived CDR1 and CDR2 are LNHDA and SQIVND (reference sequence). Germline trimming cut 6 bases from V and 4 bases from J; bases unmatched to any gene: 18. The CDR3 runs 18 residues. CDR3 loop: CASSIDLLQGAGGYGYTF. CDR3 nucleotide sequence: TGTGCCAGTAGCATCGATCTCCTACAGGGGGCTGGTGGCTATGGCTACACCTTC.

This clone was detected only once. The chain links TRBV9 to TRBJ2-2; TRBD1 matches at 7 bases. This CDR3 spans 14 amino acids. V lost 7 bases, J lost 2 bases, and 5 bases stayed unmatched. The germline V gene encodes CDR1 SGDLS and CDR2 YYNGEE. The CDR3 spells CASGGQINTGELFF. CDR3 bases: TGTGCCAGCGGGGGACAGATTAACACCGGGGAGCTGTTTTTT.

The chain combines TRBV5-8 with TRBJ2-3; the D gene is possibly TRBD2 (7 bases). The germline V gene has CDR1 SGHTS and CDR2 YDEGEE. This CDR3 has 15 residues. Trimming cost V 0 bases and J 2 bases, with 10 bases left between them. CDR3 loop: CASSLGGGDTDTQYF. DNA of the CDR3: TGTGCCAGCAGCTTGGGAGGGGGGGACACAGATACGCAGTATTTT.

This chain links TRBV7-8 with TRBJ2-1, with 8 bases that match TRBD1. The CDR3 extends over 14 amino acids. Germline V gene sequence: CDR1 SGHVS, CDR2 FQNEAQ. V shed 4 bases and J 7 bases; nucleotides not matched to a gene: 6. CDR3 amino acids: CASSWTGPLNEQFF. In DNA, the CDR3 is TGTGCCAGCAGCTGGACAGGGCCCTTGAATGAGCAGTTCTTC.

The chain employs TRBV5-4 and TRBJ2-7, with D unresolved. Germline V CDR1 and CDR2: SGHNT, YYREEE (reference sequence). CDR3 length equals 13 residues. The V end lost 3 bases, the J end lost 0 bases, and 7 bases lay between the germline ends. CDR3 nucleotides: TGTGCCAGCAGCTGGTCTACCTCCTACGAGCAGTACTTC. This encodes CASSWSTSYEQYF.

This clone was observed a few times. The same CDR3 can be traced to other DNA sequences in this sample. For the CDR3, the DNA is TGTGCCAGCAGCGCCGGGACAGGGCCCTACGAGCAGTACTTC. As protein: CASSAGTGPYEQYF. The chain combines TRBV27 with TRBJ2-7; 9 positions match TRBD1. The CDR3 has 14 amino acids. Losses at the gene ends were 6 bases for V and 2 bases for J; bases not matched to a gene: 5. From germline, CDR1 is MNHEY and CDR2 SMNVEV (reference sequence).

The CDR3 reads CASGQDEETQYF. The CDR3 DNA reads as TGTGCCAGCGGACAGGATGAAGAGACCCAGTACTTC. This rearrangement joins TRBV28 to TRBJ2-5, with 7 nucleotides matching TRBD1. The CDR3 is 12 residues long. After removal of 8 bases from V and 3 bases from J, the junction contained 3 bases not matched to a gene. CDR1 and CDR2 (germline): MDHEN, SYDVKM.

The chain links TRBV7-8 to TRBJ2-1; D remains unclear. The V gene lost 2 bases and the J gene lost 8 bases, with 13 bases spanning the gap. The CDR3 is made up of 14 amino acids. Germline CDR1 SGHVS, CDR2 FQNEAQ. CDR3 nucleotides: TGTGCCAGCAGCTTACCCGGACGAATCGATGAGCAGTTCTTC. It yields the protein CASSLPGRIDEQFF.

The genes are TRBV4-1 and TRBJ2-1; D may be TRBD2 (5 bases). This CDR3 has 14 amino acids. CDR1 is MGHRA, CDR2 YSYEKL, per germline. V was trimmed by 5 bases and J by 8 bases, leaving 16 bases between them. DNA of the CDR3: TGCGCCAGCAGCTTACGGACTCCTTCCTATGAGCAGTTCTTC. This translates into CASSLRTPSYEQFF.

CDR3: CASSWGTVSYEQYF. As DNA, the CDR3 is TGTGCCAGCAGCTGGGGGACAGTCTCCTACGAGCAGTACTTC. V gene TRBV7-6 combines with J gene TRBJ2-7; 7 bases map to TRBD1. This CDR3 has 14 residues. Germline V gives CDR1 SGHVS, CDR2 FNYEAQ. J was trimmed by 0 bases and V by 4 bases; bases with no gene match: 3. Complete variable domain (other parts from reference TRBV7-6 and TRBJ2-7): GAGVSQSPRYKVTKRGQDVALRCDPISGHVSLYWYRQALGQGPEFLTYFNYEAQQDKSGLPNDRFSAERPEGSISTLTIQRTEQRDSAMYRCASSWGTVSYEQYFGPGTRLTVT.

The rearrangement links TRBV6-5 to TRBJ2-1; 10 bases match TRBD2. V gave up 8 bases and J gave up 10 bases; unmatched junction bases: 14. The CDR3 totals 15 residues. Germline assignment: CDR1 MNHEY and CDR2 SVGAGI. The CDR3 reads CASSSRGLAGDEQFF. The CDR3, as DNA: TGTGCCAGCTCATCGCGGGGTCTAGCGGGAGACGAGCAGTTCTTC.

The chain links TRBV11-2 to TRBJ2-7; D is perhaps TRBD1 (6 bases). The germline gives CDR1 SGHAT, CDR2 FQNNGV. This CDR3 has 13 amino acids. With 5 bases removed from V and 3 bases from J, the gap between germline ends came to 11 bases. CDR3 DNA sequence: TGTGCCAGCAGCACGGGACATTACTACGAGCAGTACTTC. As protein: CASSTGHYYEQYF.

The chain joins TRBV15 to TRBJ1-1; D gene uncertain. The germline V gene has CDR1 LNHNV and CDR2 YYDKDF (reference sequence). The V end was cut by 1 base, the J end by 0 bases, with 9 bases between. The CDR3 loop spans 15 amino acids. The CDR3 coding sequence is TGTGCCACCAGCAGAGGCACCCTTTTGAACACTGAAGCTTTCTTT. It yields the protein CATSRGTLLNTEAFF.

The rearrangement uses TRBV5-1 and TRBJ1-4; a weak D match, TRBD1 (6 bases). CDR1 SGHRS and CDR2 YFSETQ come from the germline V gene. V shed 3 bases and J shed 3 bases, with 6 bases lying between them. The CDR3 extends over 13 amino acids. The DNA of the CDR3 is TGCGCCAGCAGCTGGACAGCTAATGAAAAACTGTTTTTT. Its translation is CASSWTANEKLFF.

This chain joins TRBV5-5 and TRBJ1-5; D call uncertain. Deletions cut 0 bases from V and 0 bases from J, with 7 bases between. The CDR3 consists of 15 residues. CDR1 and CDR2 from the germline V gene are SGHKS and YYEKEE (reference sequence). This CDR3 is CASSLEAYSNQPQHF. DNA for the CDR3: TGTGCCAGCAGCTTGGAGGCTTATAGCAATCAGCCCCAGCATTTT.

With regard to this clone: The sample carries other DNA sequences with the same CDR3. The V call is TRBV6-5, the J call TRBJ1-3; no firm D call. Trimming cost V 5 bases and J 3 bases, with 5 bases left between them. The CDR3 is 12 amino acids. Germline V gene data show CDR1 as MNHEY and CDR2 as SVGAGI. For the CDR3, the DNA is TGTGCCAGCAGTCCTAGTGGAAACACCATATATTTT. It is translated as CASSPSGNTIYF.